Sequencing of this T cell receptor beta chain was carried out in a study of cytomegalovirus exposure and HLA in healthy donors. General study results and limits: According to the study, around 150 TCR beta chains were cytomegalovirus-associated. Rare TCR sequences predominated, though certain public TCRs were found in many donors. The finding came from a later analysis; first-cohort TCR clusters tended to co-occur in the approximately 120 validation repertoires.

Concerning this clone itself: Its target is not known.

Produced via immunoSEQ multiplex PCR; TCRdb's table is partial and in-frame only. The sample holds roughly 280,000 clones, 65% to 90% seen once. CDR1 is MGHRA and CDR2 is YSYEKL in the germline V gene. V lost 1 base, J lost 7 bases, and 8 bases stayed unmatched. This CDR3 has 16 amino acids. The specimen sequenced was PBMCs. This chain uses TRBV4-1 with TRBJ2-2, with 8 bases fitting TRBD1. The clonotype comes from a woman in her late teens or twenties in good health and CMV-seronegative. CDR3 residues: CASSQVGWTGNGELFF. The DNA for the CDR3 is TGCGCCAGCAGCCAAGTGGGATGGACAGGGAACGGGGAGCTGTTTTTT.